Shown below are 18 T cell receptor beta chains from a single sample sequenced in a study of blood T cell repertoires in COVID-19. The data were produced by immunoSEQ multiplex PCR, yet TCRdb's version contains in-frame clones alone and is incomplete. Among around 250,000 clones listed, 89% were seen once. Material for sequencing was peripheral blood. These receptors originate from a woman aged 40 to 49 who had recovered from COVID-19.

The rearrangement uses TRBV5-6 and TRBJ1-1, with D tentatively TRBD1 (5 bases). The ends were cut back, 0 bases at V and 6 bases at J, with 15 bases in the middle. The CDR3 loop spans 15 amino acids. CDR1 and CDR2 (germline): SGHDT, YYEEEE. CDR3 region: CASSLGRGWLAEAFF. The CDR3 DNA follows: TGTGCCAGCAGCTTGGGCCGGGGGTGGCTGGCTGAAGCTTTCTTT. The whole variable domain, remainder taken from reference TRBV5-6 and TRBJ1-1, is DAGVTQSPTHLIKTRGQQVTLRCSPKSGHDTVSWYQQALGQGPQFIFQYYEEEERQRGNFPDRFSGHQFPNYSSELNVNALLLGDSALYLCASSLGRGWLAEAFFGQGTRLTVV.

The chain uses TRBV3-1 (or the pseudogene TRBV3-2) and TRBJ2-1, with 12 bases matching TRBD2. Trimming removed 4 bases from V and 4 bases from J; junction bases left unmatched: 8. In germline, CDR1 is LGHDT, CDR2 YNNKEL (reference sequence). This CDR3 has 17 amino acids. This chain's CDR3 is CASSPPPTSGSYNEQFF. CDR3 bases: TGTGCCAGCAGCCCGCCCCCGACTAGCGGGAGTTACAATGAGCAGTTCTTC.

V and J are TRBV19 and TRBJ1-2, with TRBD1 matching over 10 bases. CDR1 is LNHDA, CDR2 SQIVND, per germline (reference sequence). The CDR3 loop spans 14 amino acids. With 9 bases clipped from V and 3 bases from J, the junction kept 7 bases outside the gene matches. The CDR3 loop is CASSDRGMDYGYTF. The CDR3 coding sequence is TGTGCCAGCTCGGACAGGGGGATGGACTATGGCTACACCTTC.

This rearrangement joins TRBV12-3 or TRBV12-4 to TRBJ1-1; maybe TRBD1 (6 bases). The CDR3 has 12 residues. V shed 7 bases and J shed 7 bases, with 13 bases lying between them. CDR3 sequence reads: CASTGEGVEAFF. CDR3 coding DNA: TGTGCCAGCACCGGGGAGGGGGTTGAAGCTTTCTTT.

The rearrangement uses TRBV18 and TRBJ1-1; D is undetermined. Trimming shortened V by 1 base and J by 0 bases, and 12 bases separated the two germline ends. This CDR3 has 16 residues. The germline V gene encodes CDR1 KGHSH and CDR2 LQKENI. The CDR3 reads CASSPHPPGVNTEAFF. DNA of the CDR3: TGTGCCAGCTCACCACACCCCCCGGGTGTGAACACTGAAGCTTTCTTT.

This rearrangement joins TRBV13 to TRBJ1-2; D is possibly TRBD1 (6 bases). Germline-derived CDR1 and CDR2 are PRHDT and FYEKMQ (reference sequence). V lost 4 bases and J lost 6, with 18 bases in between. The CDR3 spans 15 residues. This chain's CDR3 is CASSSSPGEGDGYTF. CDR3 coding DNA: TGTGCCAGCAGCTCAAGCCCAGGGGAGGGCGATGGCTACACCTTC.

Remarks on this clone: Other DNA sequences in the same sample also yield this CDR3. The chain is built from TRBV30 and TRBJ2-7; a possible D gene is TRBD1 (6 bases). Between the trimmed V and J ends, which lost 1 base and 3 bases, there was a span of 7 bases. The length of the CDR3 is 12 residues. Looked up from germline, CDR1 is GTSNPN and CDR2 is SVGIG (reference sequence). The CDR3 DNA is TGTGCCTGGAGTGGAGGGGGCTACGAGCAGTACTTC. This gives the protein CAWSGGGYEQYF.

A note on this clone: The identical CDR3 is also encoded by other nucleotide sequences in the sample. The CDR3: CASSPGEDQPQHF. The CDR3 coding sequence is TGTGCCAGCTCACCGGGGGAGGATCAGCCCCAGCATTTT. The chain uses TRBV18 and TRBJ1-5; possibly TRBD1 for D (5 bases). This CDR3 has 13 residues. The germline gives CDR1 KGHSH, CDR2 LQKENI. The germline V and J ends were trimmed by 3 bases and 5 bases, with 8 bases remaining between them.

The table lists this clone with a few counts. The V and J genes are TRBV18 and TRBJ1-1; a possible D gene is TRBD1 (5 bases). The V gene's germline CDR1 is KGHSH and CDR2 LQKENI. Trimming removed 3 bases at V and 0 bases at J, with 11 bases between. The CDR3 is made up of 15 amino acids. CDR3 in DNA: TGTGCCAGCTCACCGGTCAGACAGTTGAACACTGAAGCTTTCTTT. Amino acids: CASSPVRQLNTEAFF.

The CDR3 protein is CASSYEGPLTGVLTF. In nucleotides, the CDR3 is TGTGCCAGCAGTTACGAGGGACCCTTGACAGGCGTCCTGACTTTC. The V and J genes are TRBV6-6 and TRBJ2-6; the D gene is possibly TRBD1 (6 bases). Looked up from germline, CDR1 is MNHNY and CDR2 is SVGAGI (reference sequence). The CDR3 runs to 15 residues. The ends were cut back, 2 bases at V and 12 bases at J, with 17 bases in the middle.

CDR3 DNA sequence: TGTGCCAGCAGCTTACTACAGGGGGCTAACACTGAAGCTTTCTTT. This codes for CASSLLQGANTEAFF. The genes are TRBV9 and TRBJ1-1; 9 bases map to TRBD1. There are 15 residues in the CDR3. The germline V gene encodes CDR1 SGDLS and CDR2 YYNGEE. Germline trimming cut 4 bases from V and 2 bases from J; bases unmatched to any gene: 6.

The chain combines TRBV12-3 or TRBV12-4 with TRBJ2-1, with D possibly matching TRBD2 (6 bases). Trimming cost V 4 bases and J 4 bases, with 8 bases left between them. The CDR3 spans 13 residues. Written as DNA, the CDR3 is TGTGCCAGCAGTTGGGGGACTTACAATGAGCAGTTCTTC. It encodes CASSWGTYNEQFF.

The V and J genes are TRBV20-1 and TRBJ1-5; a weak D match, TRBD1 (5 bases). V lost 3 bases and J 5 bases, leaving 14 bases between the germline ends. The CDR3 runs 14 residues. Germline V CDR1 and CDR2: DFQATT, SNEGSKA (reference sequence). The CDR3 DNA reads TGCAGTGCTAGTGTATTTCAGGGTGATCAGCCCCAGCATTTT. Protein product: CSASVFQGDQPQHF.

The chain uses TRBV27 and TRBJ2-7; the D gene is possibly TRBD1 (6 bases). The CDR3 loop spans 15 amino acids. Trimming pared 5 bases from V and 2 bases from J, leaving 16 bases between. CDR1 is MNHEY, CDR2 SMNVEV, per germline (reference sequence). The CDR3 DNA sequence: TGTGCCAGCAGTGCCTCCGGACAGCGGACCTACGAGCAGTACTTC. Amino acid sequence: CASSASGQRTYEQYF.

The V call is TRBV7-9, the J call TRBJ1-4, with 8 bases identical to TRBD1. This CDR3 spans 14 amino acids. Germline V gives CDR1 SEHNR, CDR2 FQNEAQ (reference sequence). V gave up 5 bases and J gave up 8 bases; unmatched junction bases: 7. CDR3 nucleotides: TGTGCCAGCAGCGGCAGGGGGCTTGGGGAAAAACTGTTTTTT. It translates to CASSGRGLGEKLFF. The full variable domain, in which reference TRBV7-9 and TRBJ1-4 provide the parts outside the CDR3, is DTGVSQNPRHKITKRGQNVTFRCDPISEHNRLYWYRQTLGQGPEFLTYFQNEAQLEKSRLLSDRFSAERPKGSFSTLEIQRTEQGDSAMYLCASSGRGLGEKLFFGSGTQLSVL.

This sequence joins TRBV3-1 (or the pseudogene TRBV3-2) and TRBJ1-2, with 11 nucleotides matching TRBD1. J lost 2 bases, V lost 4 bases, and 3 bases had no gene match. CDR1 and CDR2 (germline): LGHDT, YNNKEL (reference sequence). The CDR3 runs 15 residues. CDR3: CASSPGQGANYGYTF. The CDR3 DNA follows: TGTGCCAGCAGCCCCGGACAGGGGGCCAACTATGGCTACACCTTC.

The CDR3 sequence: CASSPGQGMAKNIQYF. DNA of the CDR3: TGTGCCAGCAGCCCGGGACAGGGGATGGCCAAAAACATTCAGTACTTC. The rearrangement joins TRBV6-2 or TRBV6-3 to TRBJ2-4; 10 positions agree with TRBD1. V was pared by 6 bases and J by 1 base, with 6 bases of the junction left unmatched. The CDR3 loop spans 16 amino acids. The germline V gene encodes CDR1 MNHEY and CDR2 SVGEGT.

This chain uses TRBV18 with TRBJ2-1, with TRBD2 matching over 11 bases. The CDR3 runs 15 residues. The germline gives CDR1 KGHSH, CDR2 LQKENI. V lost 5 bases to trimming and J lost 7 bases; unmatched junction nucleotides: 7. The CDR3 here is CASSVQLAGENEQFF. In nucleotides, the CDR3 is TGTGCCAGCTCAGTACAACTAGCGGGAGAGAATGAGCAGTTCTTC. Full variable domain (rest looked up from reference TRBV18 and TRBJ2-1): NAGVMQNPRHLVRRRGQEARLRCSPMKGHSHVYWYRQLPEEGLKFMVYLQKENIIDESGMPKERFSAEFPKEGPSILRIQQVVRGDSAAYFCASSVQLAGENEQFFGPGTRLTVL.